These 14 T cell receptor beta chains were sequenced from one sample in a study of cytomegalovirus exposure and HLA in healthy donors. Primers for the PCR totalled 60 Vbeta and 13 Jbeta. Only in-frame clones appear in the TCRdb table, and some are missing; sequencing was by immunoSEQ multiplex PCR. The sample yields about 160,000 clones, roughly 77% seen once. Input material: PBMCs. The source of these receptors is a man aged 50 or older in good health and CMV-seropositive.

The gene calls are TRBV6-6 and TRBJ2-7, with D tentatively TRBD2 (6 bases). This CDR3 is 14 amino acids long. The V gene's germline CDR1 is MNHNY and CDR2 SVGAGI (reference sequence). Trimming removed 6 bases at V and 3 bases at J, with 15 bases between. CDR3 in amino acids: CASRPPRGYYEQYF. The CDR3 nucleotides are TGTGCCAGCAGACCCCCCCGGGGGTACTACGAGCAGTACTTC.

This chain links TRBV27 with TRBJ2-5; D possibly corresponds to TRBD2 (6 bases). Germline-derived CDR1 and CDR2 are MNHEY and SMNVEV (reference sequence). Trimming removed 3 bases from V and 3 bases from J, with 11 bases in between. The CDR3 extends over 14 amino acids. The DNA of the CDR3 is TGTGCCAGCAGTTTCGGTAGCGGTAAAGAGACCCAGTACTTC. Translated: CASSFGSGKETQYF.

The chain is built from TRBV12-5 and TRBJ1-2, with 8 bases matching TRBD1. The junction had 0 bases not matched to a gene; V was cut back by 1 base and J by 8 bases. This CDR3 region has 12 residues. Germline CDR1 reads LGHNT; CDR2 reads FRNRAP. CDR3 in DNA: TGTGCTAGTGGTTTGGACAGGGGGGGCTACACCTTC. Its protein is CASGLDRGGYTF.

The CDR3 sequence: CASSVRTSGGSDTQYF. The CDR3 DNA follows: TGTGCCAGCAGTGTGCGGACTAGCGGGGGGTCCGATACGCAGTATTTT. The chain employs TRBV6-1 and TRBJ2-3; TRBD2 matches 14 bases. Looked up from germline, CDR1 is MNHNS and CDR2 is SASEGT. CDR3 size: 16 residues. With 4 bases clipped from V and 6 bases from J, the junction kept 6 bases outside the gene matches.

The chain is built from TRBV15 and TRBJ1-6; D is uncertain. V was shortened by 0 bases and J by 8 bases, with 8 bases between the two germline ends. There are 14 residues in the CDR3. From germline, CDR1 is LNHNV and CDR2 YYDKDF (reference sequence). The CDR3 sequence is CATSREAGDSPLHF. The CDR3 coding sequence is TGTGCCACCAGCAGAGAGGCGGGAGATTCACCCCTCCACTTT.

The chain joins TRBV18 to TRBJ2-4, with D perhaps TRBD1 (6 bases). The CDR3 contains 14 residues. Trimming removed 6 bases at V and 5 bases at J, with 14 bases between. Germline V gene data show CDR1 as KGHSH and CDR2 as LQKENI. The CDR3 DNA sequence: TGTGCCAGCTCCACAGGGTACACCCAAAACATTCAGTACTTC. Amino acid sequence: CASSTGYTQNIQYF.

CDR3 loop: CASSPPGRAYEQYF. The CDR3 coding sequence is TGTGCCAGCTCACCACCGGGCAGGGCCTACGAGCAGTACTTC. The chain carries TRBV18 and TRBJ2-7; the D gene is possibly TRBD1 (5 bases). Trimming took 0 bases from V and 2 from J, leaving 8 bases between them. CDR1 KGHSH and CDR2 LQKENI come from the germline V gene. The CDR3 covers 14 residues. Full variable domain (remainder filled in from reference TRBV18 and TRBJ2-7): NAGVMQNPRHLVRRRGQEARLRCSPMKGHSHVYWYRQLPEEGLKFMVYLQKENIIDESGMPKERFSAEFPKEGPSILRIQQVVRGDSAAYFCASSPPGRAYEQYFGPGTRLTVT.

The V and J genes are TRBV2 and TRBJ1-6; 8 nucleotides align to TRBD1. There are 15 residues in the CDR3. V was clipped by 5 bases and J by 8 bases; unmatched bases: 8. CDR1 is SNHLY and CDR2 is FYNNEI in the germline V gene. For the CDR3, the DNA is TGTGCCAGCAGTTATCAGGGGGCTAATTATTCACCCCTCCACTTT. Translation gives CASSYQGANYSPLHF.

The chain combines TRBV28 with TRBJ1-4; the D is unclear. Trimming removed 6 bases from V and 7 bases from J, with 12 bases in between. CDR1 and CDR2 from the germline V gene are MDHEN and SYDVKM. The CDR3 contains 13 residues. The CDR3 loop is CASSGDTGEKLFF. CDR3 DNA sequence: TGTGCCAGCAGCGGGGATACGGGTGAAAAACTGTTTTTT.

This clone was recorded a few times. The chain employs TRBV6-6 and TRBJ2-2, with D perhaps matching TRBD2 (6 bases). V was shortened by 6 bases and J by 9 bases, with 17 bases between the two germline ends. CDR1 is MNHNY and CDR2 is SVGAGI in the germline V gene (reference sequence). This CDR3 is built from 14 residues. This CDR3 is CASSQTKGLRELFF. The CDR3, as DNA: TGTGCCAGCAGCCAGACGAAGGGACTCCGGGAGCTGTTTTTT.

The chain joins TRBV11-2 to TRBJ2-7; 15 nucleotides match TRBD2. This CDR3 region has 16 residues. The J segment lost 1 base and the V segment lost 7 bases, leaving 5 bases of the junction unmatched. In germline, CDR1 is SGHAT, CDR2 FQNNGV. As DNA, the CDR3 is TGTGCCAGCACCTCGGGGACTAGCGGGGGGTCCTACGAGCAGTACTTC. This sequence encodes CASTSGTSGGSYEQYF.

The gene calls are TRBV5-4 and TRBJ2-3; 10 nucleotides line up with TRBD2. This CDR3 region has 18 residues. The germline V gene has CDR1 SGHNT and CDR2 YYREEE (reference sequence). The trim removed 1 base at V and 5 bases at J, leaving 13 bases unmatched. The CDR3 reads CASSLRLLAGPTLDTQYF. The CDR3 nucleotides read TGTGCCAGCAGCTTGCGCCTACTAGCGGGGCCGACCTTAGATACGCAGTATTTT.

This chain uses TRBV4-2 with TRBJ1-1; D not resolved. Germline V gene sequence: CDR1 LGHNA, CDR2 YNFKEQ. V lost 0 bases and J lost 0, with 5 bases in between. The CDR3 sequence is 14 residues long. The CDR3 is CASSQELVNTEAFF. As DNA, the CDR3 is TGTGCCAGCAGCCAAGAACTGGTGAACACTGAAGCTTTCTTT.

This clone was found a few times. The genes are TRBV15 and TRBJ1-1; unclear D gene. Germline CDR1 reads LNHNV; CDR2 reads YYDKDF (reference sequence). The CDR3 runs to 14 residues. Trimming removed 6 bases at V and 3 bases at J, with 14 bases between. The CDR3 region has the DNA TGTGCCACCAGAGGTGGGCAGTATTACACTGAAGCTTTCTTT. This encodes CATRGGQYYTEAFF.